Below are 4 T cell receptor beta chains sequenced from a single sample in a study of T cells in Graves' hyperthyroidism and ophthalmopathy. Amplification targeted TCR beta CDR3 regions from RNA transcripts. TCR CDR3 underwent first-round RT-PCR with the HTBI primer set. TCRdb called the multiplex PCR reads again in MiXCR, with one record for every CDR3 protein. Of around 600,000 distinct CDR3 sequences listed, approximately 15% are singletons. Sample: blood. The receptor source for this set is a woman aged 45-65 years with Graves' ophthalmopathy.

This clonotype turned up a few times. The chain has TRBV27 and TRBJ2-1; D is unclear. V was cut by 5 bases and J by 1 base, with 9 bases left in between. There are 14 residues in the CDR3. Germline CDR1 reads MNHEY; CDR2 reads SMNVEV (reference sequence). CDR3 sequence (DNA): TGTGCCAGCAGTACTACCATATCCTACAATGAGCAGTTCTTC. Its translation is CASSTTISYNEQFF.

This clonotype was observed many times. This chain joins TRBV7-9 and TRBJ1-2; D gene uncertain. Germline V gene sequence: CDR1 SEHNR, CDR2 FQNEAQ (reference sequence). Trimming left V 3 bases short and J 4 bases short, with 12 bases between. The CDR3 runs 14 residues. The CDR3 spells CASSFSTLPYGYTF. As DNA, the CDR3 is TGTGCCAGCAGCTTTTCCACCCTTCCCTATGGCTACACCTTC.

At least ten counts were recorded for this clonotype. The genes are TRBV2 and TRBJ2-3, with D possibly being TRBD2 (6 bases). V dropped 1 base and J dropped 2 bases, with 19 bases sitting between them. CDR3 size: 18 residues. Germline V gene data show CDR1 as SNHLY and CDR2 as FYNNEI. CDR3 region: CASSEGVLGSGFTDTQYF. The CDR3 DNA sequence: TGTGCCAGCAGTGAAGGAGTGTTAGGTAGCGGCTTCACAGATACGCAGTATTTT.

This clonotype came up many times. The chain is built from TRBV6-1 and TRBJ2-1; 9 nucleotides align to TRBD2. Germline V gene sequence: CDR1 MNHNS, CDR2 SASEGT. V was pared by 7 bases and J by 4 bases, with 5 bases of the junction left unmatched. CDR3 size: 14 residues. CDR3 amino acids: CASTRTSAYNEQFF. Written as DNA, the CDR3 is TGTGCCAGCACTAGGACTAGCGCGTACAATGAGCAGTTCTTC.